These 14 T cell receptor beta chains came from one sample sequenced in a study of CXCR3-negative and CXCR3-positive naive CD8 T cells. The method, 5' RACE with UMI labels, was used to prepare the TRB cDNA libraries. TCRdb reprocessed the 5' RACE reads; each CDR3 protein has one entry and no DNA is given. The table lists tens of thousands of distinct CDR3 sequences. Their antigens remain unidentified. Study-level findings and limits: Against CXCR3-negative naive cells, CXCR3-positive naive cells showed more hydrophobic TRB CDR3s.

Sequencing was done on a sample of naive CXCR3+ CD8+ T cells from blood. Regarding subset: CD45RO-CCR7+CD27+CD95- naive CD8+ T cells expressing CXCR3 (TNR3+). The receptors come from a human donor in good health. Some clones in this sample may be carry-over from other donors' samples.

V usage is TRBV7-9 and J usage is TRBJ2-5; TCRdb designates TRBD1, a call that cannot be tested without DNA. CDR1 SEHNR and CDR2 FQNEAQ come from the germline V gene (reference sequence). This CDR3 spans 13 amino acids. This CDR3 reads CASWGQAPETQYF.

The CDR3 spells CASSYGAHEQYF. The chain has TRBV6-6 and TRBJ2-7. Germline lookup yields CDR1 MNHNY and CDR2 SVGAGI (reference sequence). CDR3 length: 12 amino acids.

The rearrangement links TRBV4-3 to TRBJ2-1; TCRdb returns TRBD1, unconfirmable since there is no DNA. The CDR3 has 19 residues. Germline CDR1 is LGHNA and CDR2 is YSLEER. The CDR3 loop reads CASSQTPGHRVGSYNEQFF.

The chain couples TRBV14 to TRBJ1-2. Per germline, CDR1 SGHDN and CDR2 FVKESK. The CDR3 is 14 residues long. The CDR3 loop reads CASSQGGFNYGYTF. Full variable domain (remainder filled in from reference TRBV14 and TRBJ1-2): EAGVTQFPSHSVIEKGQTVTLRCDPISGHDNLYWYRRVMGKEIKFLLHFVKESKQDESGMPNNRFLAERTGGTYSTLKVQPAELEDSGVYFCASSQGGFNYGYTFGSGTRLTVV.

The CDR3 sequence: CASTDTGNYGYTF. This sequence joins TRBV28 and TRBJ1-2; TCRdb calls TRBD1, which cannot be checked without DNA. Germline V gene lookup returns CDR1 MDHEN and CDR2 SYDVKM. The CDR3 sequence is 13 residues long.

This CDR3 reads CASSPGQGRYGYTF. The rearrangement links TRBV28 to TRBJ1-2; TCRdb outputs TRBD1, but without DNA this stays unchecked. CDR3 size: 14 residues. Germline V gene sequence: CDR1 MDHEN, CDR2 SYDVKM.

The rearrangement joins TRBV7-3 to TRBJ2-2; as DNA is missing, the TRBD1 call by TCRdb cannot be tested. Germline V gene data show CDR1 as SGHTA and CDR2 as FQGTGA. CDR3 length: 15 amino acids. CDR3 in amino acids: CASSFSGGDTGELFF.

The chain links TRBV27 to TRBJ1-1; TCRdb's D call of TRBD1 is untestable without DNA. Germline loops: CDR1 MNHEY, CDR2 SMNVEV (reference sequence). The CDR3 consists of 15 residues. CDR3 sequence: CASSPDRDLNTEAFF.

The J gene is TRBJ1-2, the V gene TRBV7-2; TCRdb's D call of TRBD1 is untestable without DNA. Germline V lookup: CDR1 SGHTA, CDR2 FQGNSA. The CDR3 is 16 residues long. The CDR3 sequence: CASSLGQGGSPYGYTF. Full variable domain (missing parts from reference TRBV7-2 and TRBJ1-2): GAGVSQSPSNKVTEKGKDVELRCDPISGHTALYWYRQSLGQGLEFLIYFQGNSAPDKSGLPSDRFSAERTGGSVSTLTIQRTQQEDSAVYLCASSLGQGGSPYGYTFGSGTRLTVV.

The genes are TRBV6-4 and TRBJ2-3; without DNA, the TCRdb call of TRBD1 cannot be checked. The CDR3 is 15 residues long. In germline, CDR1 is MRHNA, CDR2 SNTAGT. The CDR3 sequence is CASSDDSGATDTQYF.

This sequence joins TRBV7-6 and TRBJ2-7; the D call of TRBD2 rests on TCRdb alone, since no DNA is present to check it. The CDR3 is 14 residues long. Germline-derived CDR1 and CDR2 are SGHVS and FNYEAQ. This CDR3 reads CASSLGDGSYEQYF. Based on the CDR3 plus reference TRBV7-6 and TRBJ2-7, the full variable domain is GAGVSQSPRYKVTKRGQDVALRCDPISGHVSLYWYRQALGQGPEFLTYFNYEAQQDKSGLPNDRFSAERPEGSISTLTIQRTEQRDSAMYRCASSLGDGSYEQYFGPGTRLTVT.

The gene calls are TRBV7-9 and TRBJ1-4. Germline V lookup: CDR1 SEHNR, CDR2 FQNEAQ (reference sequence). This CDR3 region has 15 residues. CDR3 residues: CASSPTGMTNEKLFF.

The rearrangement joins TRBV5-1 to TRBJ2-7. Germline V lookup: CDR1 SGHRS, CDR2 YFSETQ. CDR3 length: 13 amino acids. The CDR3 reads CASSLGGTDEQYF.

This chain joins TRBV3-1 and TRBJ1-2; TCRdb's D gene call, TRBD1, goes unchecked for lack of DNA. The V gene's germline CDR1 is LGHDT and CDR2 YNNKEL (reference sequence). This CDR3 has 17 residues. CDR3 sequence: CASSAWDREFLWYGYTF.